The present TCR beta chain was sequenced within a study of OX40 agonist ivuxolimab in advanced cancers. As for the study in general: A history of anti-PD-1, anti-PD-L1 or anti-CTLA-4 therapy was acceptable, and roughly 40% had some.

Overall study results and limits: CD4+ and CD8+ T cells in blood underwent clonal expansion by week 6 at 0.1 to 3.0 mg/kg.

Clones were read by immunoSEQ multiplex PCR, and TCRdb kept only the in-frame ones, dropping some. The table includes tens of thousands of clones, 89% detected once. For this clone: Its matching antigen is unknown.

Peripheral blood came from all dose cohorts at three timepoints. The TCR was taken from an adult with an advanced solid tumor such as melanoma, head and neck, liver or kidney cancer. The input for sequencing was CD4+ or CD8+ T cells sorted from blood, taken in a trial of the OX40 agonist ivuxolimab.

CDR3 sequence: CASSGQGEPPLHF. CDR3 nucleotide sequence: TGTGCCAGCAGCGGACAGGGTGAGCCACCCCTCCACTTT. V usage is TRBV25-1 and J usage is TRBJ1-6; the match to TRBD1 covers 8 bases. The CDR3 runs 13 residues. Germline lookup yields CDR1 MGHDK and CDR2 SYGVNS. Germline trimming cut 6 bases from V and 11 bases from J; bases unmatched to any gene: 6.